This record looks at one T cell receptor (beta chain) sequence and its context. The data derive from a study of blood T cell repertoires in COVID-19. For the study at large: PBMCs, B-cell-depleted T cells, or T cells were the source of the cDNA or gDNA that made up the material.

V was clipped by 3 bases and J by 7 bases, with 12 bases between them. CDR3 size: 14 residues. Germline V gives CDR1 LGHDT, CDR2 YNNKEL (reference sequence). Data came from immunoSEQ multiplex PCR; TCRdb stores just in-frame clones and leaves some out. Here the sample spans 60,000 or so clones, 85% to 90% being singletons. This sequence was found in a human donor with active COVID-19. The donor label of this sample is uncertain. The sequencing sample was made of peripheral blood. The chain combines TRBV3-1 (or the pseudogene TRBV3-2) with TRBJ2-2; D remains unclear. The CDR3 is CASSQNLGGGELFF. Here the CDR3 DNA reads TGTGCCAGCAGCCAGAACCTCGGCGGCGGGGAGCTGTTTTTT.